Listed here are 17 T cell receptor beta chains from one sample, sequenced in a study of cytomegalovirus exposure and HLA in healthy donors (dated by TCRdb to between 2016 and 2019). Library creation used the immunoSEQ multiplex PCR assay. In TCRdb, the immuneACCESS table is reduced to in-frame sequences with V and J assigned. These tables do not hold every clone; where another copy was compared, an unresolved V gene accounts for under half, and the others remain unexplained. Across this sample there are around 73,000 clones, with about 90% seen only once. The ten largest account for around 4% of the sample. The sequenced material came from PBMCs. Receptors were obtained from a woman aged 18-29 years in good health and CMV-seropositive.

Comment on this clone: At one of its ends the junction is not consistent with the germline gene, which may arise from a read error. This chain uses TRBV7-7 with TRBJ2-7, with TRBD1 matching 9 bases. This CDR3 spans 14 amino acids. CDR1 is SSHAT and CDR2 is FNYEAQ in the germline V gene (reference sequence). The CDR3: CASSPGQGINEQYF. The CDR3, as DNA: TGTGCTAGCAGCCCTGGACAGGGGATCAACGAGCAGTACTTC.

A few counts support this clone. For the CDR3, the DNA is TGTGCCAGCAGTTACTCGACAGAGACCTACGAGCAGTACTTC. Protein: CASSYSTETYEQYF. The chain couples TRBV6-5 to TRBJ2-7; the D gene is possibly TRBD1 (5 bases). Trimming pared 0 bases from V and 2 bases from J, leaving 8 bases between. CDR3 size: 14 residues. Germline V gene sequence: CDR1 MNHEY, CDR2 SVGAGI.

This sequence joins TRBV2 and TRBJ1-5; tentative D call: TRBD1 (6 bases). CDR3 size: 13 residues. Trimming took off 4 bases at V and 4 bases at J, with 8 bases between the two ends. Germline loops: CDR1 SNHLY, CDR2 FYNNEI. The CDR3 DNA follows: TGTGCCAGCAGTGGACAGGCGAATCAGCCCCAGCATTTT. Translated: CASSGQANQPQHF.

This chain uses TRBV10-3 with TRBJ1-3; TRBD1 matches 10 bases. CDR3 size: 15 residues. CDR1 and CDR2 (germline): ENHRY, SYGVKD. With 4 bases clipped from V and 4 bases from J, the junction kept 4 bases outside the gene matches. CDR3 protein: CAISGDRGTGNTIYF. The CDR3 nucleotides read TGTGCCATCAGTGGGGACAGGGGAACCGGAAACACCATATATTTT.

CDR3 DNA sequence: TGTGCCAGCAGTTTCGCGATAGGGGTTACAGGCGAGCAGTACTTC. Its translation: CASSFAIGVTGEQYF. The chain employs TRBV28 and TRBJ2-7; tentatively, D is TRBD1 (5 bases). CDR1 is MDHEN and CDR2 is SYDVKM in the germline V gene. The CDR3 length is 15 residues. Trimming left V 3 bases short and J 6 bases short, with 18 bases between.

The V call is TRBV19, the J call TRBJ1-5; D gene ambiguous. CDR1 LNHDA and CDR2 SQIVND come from the germline V gene (reference sequence). V was trimmed by 4 bases and J by 5 bases, leaving 12 bases between them. The CDR3 is 14 amino acids. The CDR3 protein is CASSRGQPYQPQHF. The CDR3, as DNA: TGTGCCAGTAGTAGAGGTCAGCCCTATCAGCCCCAGCATTTT.

This chain joins TRBV9 and TRBJ1-1, with a weak D call TRBD1 (5 bases). Germline assignment: CDR1 SGDLS and CDR2 YYNGEE. V was cut by 4 bases and J by 3 bases, with 13 bases left in between. The CDR3 length is 14 residues. The CDR3, as DNA: TGTGCCAGCAGCCCGAGCCAGGGTTACACTGAAGCTTTCTTT. Protein: CASSPSQGYTEAFF.

V is TRBV29-1 and J is TRBJ1-2, with 9 bases that match TRBD1. There are 13 residues in the CDR3. Germline lookup yields CDR1 SQVTM and CDR2 ANQGSEA. V lost 5 bases, J lost 6 bases, and 7 bases stayed unmatched. The CDR3 loop reads CSVTGGASNGYTF. The DNA of the CDR3 is TGCAGCGTTACAGGGGGCGCTTCAAATGGCTACACCTTC.

This chain links TRBV7-8 with TRBJ2-5; 8 nucleotides line up with TRBD2. V was clipped by 5 bases and J by 0 bases; unmatched bases: 8. The CDR3 is 16 residues long. CDR1 is SGHVS and CDR2 is FQNEAQ in the germline V gene. The CDR3 nucleotides read TGTGCCAGCAGCAGAATAGCGGGACAAGACCAAGAGACCCAGTACTTC. It encodes CASSRIAGQDQETQYF. Full variable domain (remainder filled in from reference TRBV7-8 and TRBJ2-5): GAGVSQSPRYKVAKRGQDVALRCDPISGHVSLFWYQQALGQGPEFLTYFQNEAQLDKSGLPSDRFFAERPEGSVSTLKIQRTQQEDSAVYLCASSRIAGQDQETQYFGPGTRLLVL.

The gene calls are TRBV9 and TRBJ1-2; TRBD1 might be the D (6 bases). Germline lookup yields CDR1 SGDLS and CDR2 YYNGEE. V lost 4 bases, J lost 1 base, and 20 bases lay in between. The CDR3 extends over 17 amino acids. The CDR3 protein is CASSIAGTGHLNYGYTF. The CDR3 DNA sequence: TGTGCCAGCAGCATAGCGGGCACGGGACACCTTAACTATGGCTACACCTTC.

The chain is built from TRBV27 and TRBJ1-2, with a possible D match to TRBD1 (5 bases). Trimming took 4 bases from V and 2 from J, leaving 8 bases between them. This CDR3 has 13 residues. Germline CDR1 and CDR2: MNHEY and SMNVEV (reference sequence). The CDR3 here is CASSYGGNYGYTF. The CDR3 bases are TGTGCCAGCAGTTACGGGGGGAACTATGGCTACACCTTC.

The chain has TRBV10-3 and TRBJ2-1, with 8 bases lining up with TRBD1. V lost 1 base to trimming and J lost 5 bases; unmatched junction nucleotides: 4. Per the germline V gene, CDR1 is ENHRY and CDR2 is SYGVKD. The CDR3 consists of 15 residues. The CDR3 region has the DNA TGTGCCATCAGTGAGTGGGGACAGGACGACAATGAGCAGTTCTTC. Amino acids: CAISEWGQDDNEQFF.

The rearrangement uses TRBV7-2 and TRBJ1-6; D gene unclear. Per germline, CDR1 SGHTA and CDR2 FQGNSA. The CDR3 totals 14 residues. The ends were cut back, 1 base at V and 7 bases at J, with 8 bases in the middle. CDR3 sequence: CASSLGLRNSPLHF. CDR3 DNA sequence: TGTGCCAGCAGCTTAGGACTTAGGAATTCACCCCTCCACTTT.

The rearrangement uses TRBV9 and TRBJ2-3; 7 nucleotides agree with TRBD1. Germline CDR1 reads SGDLS; CDR2 reads YYNGEE. The CDR3 is 15 residues long. V lost 5 bases and J lost 1; bases outside the gene matches: 7. The CDR3 sequence: CASRRTGQGTDTQYF. CDR3 in DNA: TGTGCCAGCAGACGGACAGGCCAAGGCACAGATACGCAGTATTTT.

This chain joins TRBV7-2 and TRBJ2-1; D unresolved. V was clipped by 1 base and J by 6 bases, with 4 bases between them. The V gene's germline CDR1 is SGHTA and CDR2 FQGNSA. This CDR3 comprises 12 residues. This CDR3 is CASSLVGNEQFF. The CDR3 DNA is TGTGCCAGCAGCTTAGTCGGCAATGAGCAGTTCTTC.

The chain is built from TRBV19 and TRBJ1-2, with TRBD1 as a possible D gene (5 bases). The germline CDR1 and CDR2 sequences are LNHDA and SQIVND (reference sequence). CDR3 length: 13 residues. V lost 0 bases and J 6 bases, leaving 8 bases between the germline ends. CDR3: CASSIDPGNGYTF. The CDR3 nucleotides are TGTGCCAGTAGTATAGATCCAGGGAATGGCTACACCTTC.

The chain combines TRBV4-1 with TRBJ1-4; 9 nucleotides match TRBD1. This CDR3 comprises 18 residues. Germline CDR1 is MGHRA and CDR2 is YSYEKL. The J segment lost 2 bases and the V segment lost 1 base, leaving 8 bases of the junction unmatched. The DNA for the CDR3 is TGCGCCAGCAGCCAAGGAACAGGGGGCAAGAGGACTAATGAAAAACTGTTTTTT. Residues: CASSQGTGGKRTNEKLFF.